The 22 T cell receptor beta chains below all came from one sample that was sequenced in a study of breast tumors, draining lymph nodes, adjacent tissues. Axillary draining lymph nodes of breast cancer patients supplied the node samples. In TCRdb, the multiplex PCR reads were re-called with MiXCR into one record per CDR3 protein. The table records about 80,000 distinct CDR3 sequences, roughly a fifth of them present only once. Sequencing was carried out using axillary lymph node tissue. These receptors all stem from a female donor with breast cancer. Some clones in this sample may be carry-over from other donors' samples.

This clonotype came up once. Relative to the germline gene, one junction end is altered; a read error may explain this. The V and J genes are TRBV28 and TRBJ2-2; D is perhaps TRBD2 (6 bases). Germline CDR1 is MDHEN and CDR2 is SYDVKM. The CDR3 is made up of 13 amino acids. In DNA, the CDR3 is TGTGCCAGCAGTCTTCAAGGCACCGGGGGGCTGTTTTTT. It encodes CASSLQGTGGLFF.

The CDR3 DNA reads TGTGCCAGCGGGTCGTTACGTCCAGACACCGGGGAGCTGTTTTTT. Translated, it gives CASGSLRPDTGELFF. This chain uses TRBV7-9 with TRBJ2-2, with D unclear. CDR1 is SEHNR, CDR2 FQNEAQ, per germline (reference sequence). This CDR3 has 15 amino acids. Trimming removed 8 bases at V and 3 bases at J, with 16 bases between.

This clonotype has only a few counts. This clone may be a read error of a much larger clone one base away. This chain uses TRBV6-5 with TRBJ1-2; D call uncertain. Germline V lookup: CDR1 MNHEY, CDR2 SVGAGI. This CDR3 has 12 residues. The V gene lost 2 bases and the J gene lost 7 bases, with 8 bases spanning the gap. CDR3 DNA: TGTGCCAGCAGTTACAACAGTGGTGGCTACACCTTC. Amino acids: CASSYNSGGYTF.

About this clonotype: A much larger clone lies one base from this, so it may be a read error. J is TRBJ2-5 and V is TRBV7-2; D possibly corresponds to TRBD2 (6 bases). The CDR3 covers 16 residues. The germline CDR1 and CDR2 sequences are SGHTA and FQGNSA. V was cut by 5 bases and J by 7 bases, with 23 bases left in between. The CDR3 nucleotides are TGTGCCAGCAGCCCCCCCGGGATGGGAGGCGGTGGGACCCAGTACTTC. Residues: CASSPPGMGGGGTQYF. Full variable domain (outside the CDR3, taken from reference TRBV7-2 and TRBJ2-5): GAGVSQSPSNKVTEKGKDVELRCDPISGHTALYWYRQSLGQGLEFLIYFQGNSAPDKSGLPSDRFSAERTGGSVSTLTIQRTQQEDSAVYLCASSPPGMGGGGTQYFGPGTRLLVL.

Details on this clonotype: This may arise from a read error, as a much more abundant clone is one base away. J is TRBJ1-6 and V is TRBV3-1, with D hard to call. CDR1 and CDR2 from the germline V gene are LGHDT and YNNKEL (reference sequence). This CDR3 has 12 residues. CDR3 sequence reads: CASSQGDSPPHF. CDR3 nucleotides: TGTGCCAGCAGCCAAGGGGATTCACCCCCCCACTTT.

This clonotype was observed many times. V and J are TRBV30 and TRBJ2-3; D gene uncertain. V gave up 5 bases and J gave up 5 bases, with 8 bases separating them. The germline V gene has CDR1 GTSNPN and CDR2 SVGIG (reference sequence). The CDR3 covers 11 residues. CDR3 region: CAWDFRDTQYF. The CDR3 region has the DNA TGTGCCTGGGACTTTAGAGATACGCAGTATTTT.

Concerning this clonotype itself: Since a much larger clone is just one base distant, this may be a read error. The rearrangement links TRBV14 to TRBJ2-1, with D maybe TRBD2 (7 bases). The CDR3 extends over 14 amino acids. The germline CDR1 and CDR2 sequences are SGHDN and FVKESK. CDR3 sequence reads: CASSQGQERDEQSF. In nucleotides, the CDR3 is TGTGCCAGCAGCCAAGGACAGGAGCGGGATGAGCAGTCCTTC.

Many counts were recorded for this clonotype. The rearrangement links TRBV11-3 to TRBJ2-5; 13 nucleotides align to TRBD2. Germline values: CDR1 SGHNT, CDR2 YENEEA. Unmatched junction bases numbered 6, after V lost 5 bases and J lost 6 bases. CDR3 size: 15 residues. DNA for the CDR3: TGTGCCAGCAGCCTGGGACTAGCGGGATTAAAGACCCAGTACTTC. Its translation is CASSLGLAGLKTQYF.

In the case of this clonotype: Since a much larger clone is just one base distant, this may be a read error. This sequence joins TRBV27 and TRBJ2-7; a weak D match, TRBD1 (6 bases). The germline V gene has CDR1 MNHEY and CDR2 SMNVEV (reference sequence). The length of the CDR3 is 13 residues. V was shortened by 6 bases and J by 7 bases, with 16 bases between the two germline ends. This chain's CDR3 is CASRIQGFSEQYF. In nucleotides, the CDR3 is TGTGCCAGCAGGATACAGGGTTTCTCGGAGCAGTACTTC.

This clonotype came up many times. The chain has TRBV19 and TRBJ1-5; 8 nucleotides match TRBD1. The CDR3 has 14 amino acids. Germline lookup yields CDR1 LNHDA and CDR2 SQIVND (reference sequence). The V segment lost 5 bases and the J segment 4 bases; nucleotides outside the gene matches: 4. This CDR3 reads CASSDRGLNQPQHF. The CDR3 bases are TGTGCCAGTAGTGACAGGGGCCTTAATCAGCCCCAGCATTTT.

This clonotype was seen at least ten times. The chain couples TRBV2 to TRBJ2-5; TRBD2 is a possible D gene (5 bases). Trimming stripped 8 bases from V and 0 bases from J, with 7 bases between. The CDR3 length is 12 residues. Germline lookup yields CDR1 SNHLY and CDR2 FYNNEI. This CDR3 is CASSGYQETQYF. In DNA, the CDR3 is TGTGCCAGCTCGGGGTACCAAGAGACCCAGTACTTC.

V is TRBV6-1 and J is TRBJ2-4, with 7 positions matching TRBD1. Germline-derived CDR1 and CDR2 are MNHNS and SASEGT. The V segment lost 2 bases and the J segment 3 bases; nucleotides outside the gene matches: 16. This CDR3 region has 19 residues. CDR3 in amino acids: CASSERGQMALSGKNIQYF. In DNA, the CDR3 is TGTGCCAGCAGTGAAAGGGGACAGATGGCTTTAAGCGGCAAAAACATTCAGTACTTC.

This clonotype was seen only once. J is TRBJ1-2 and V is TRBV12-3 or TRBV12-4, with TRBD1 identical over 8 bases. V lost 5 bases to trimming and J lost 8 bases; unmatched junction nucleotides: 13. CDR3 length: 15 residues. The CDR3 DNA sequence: TGTGCCAGCAGTCAGGGGGCTGGTTTTCTTTGGGGCTACACCTTC. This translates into CASSQGAGFLWGYTF.

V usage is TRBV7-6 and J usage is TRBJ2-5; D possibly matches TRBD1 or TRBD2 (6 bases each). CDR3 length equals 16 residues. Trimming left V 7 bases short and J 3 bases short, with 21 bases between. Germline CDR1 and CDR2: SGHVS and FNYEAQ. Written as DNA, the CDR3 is TGTGCCAGCATTATAGGGCTCACCGGGGGCAAAGAGACCCAGTACTTC. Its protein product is CASIIGLTGGKETQYF.

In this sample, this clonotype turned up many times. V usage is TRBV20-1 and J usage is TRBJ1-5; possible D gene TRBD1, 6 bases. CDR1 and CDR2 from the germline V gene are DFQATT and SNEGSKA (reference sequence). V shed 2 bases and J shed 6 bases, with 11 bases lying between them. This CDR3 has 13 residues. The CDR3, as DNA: TGCAGTGCTAGAATGGCAGGGGCTCAGCCCCAGCATTTT. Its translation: CSARMAGAQPQHF.

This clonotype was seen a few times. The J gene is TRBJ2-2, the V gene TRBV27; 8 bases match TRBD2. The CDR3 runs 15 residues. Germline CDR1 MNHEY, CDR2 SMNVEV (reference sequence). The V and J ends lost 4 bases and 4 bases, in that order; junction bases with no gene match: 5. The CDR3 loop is CASSSGLVSTGELFF. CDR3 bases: TGTGCCAGCAGTTCGGGACTAGTTAGCACCGGGGAGCTGTTTTTT.

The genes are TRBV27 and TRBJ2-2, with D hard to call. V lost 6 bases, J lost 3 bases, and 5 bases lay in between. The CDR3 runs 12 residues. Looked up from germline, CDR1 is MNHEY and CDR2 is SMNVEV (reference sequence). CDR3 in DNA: TGTGCCAGCAGCCACGACACCGGGGAGCTGTTTTTT. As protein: CASSHDTGELFF.

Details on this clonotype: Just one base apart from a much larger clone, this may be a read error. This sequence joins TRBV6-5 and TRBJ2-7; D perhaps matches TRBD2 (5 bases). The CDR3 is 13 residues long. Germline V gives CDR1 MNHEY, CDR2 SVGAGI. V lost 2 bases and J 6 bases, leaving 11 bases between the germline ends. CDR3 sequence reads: CASSYTQRLEQYF. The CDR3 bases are TGTGCCAGCAGTTACACACAGCGGCTCGAGCAGTACTTC.

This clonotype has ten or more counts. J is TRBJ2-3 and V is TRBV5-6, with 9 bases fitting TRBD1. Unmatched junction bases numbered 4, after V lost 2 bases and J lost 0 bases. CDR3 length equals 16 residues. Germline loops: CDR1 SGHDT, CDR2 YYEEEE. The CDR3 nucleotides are TGTGCCAGCAGCTTCCAGACAGGGGGAAGCACAGATACGCAGTATTTT. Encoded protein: CASSFQTGGSTDTQYF.

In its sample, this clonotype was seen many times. In nucleotides, the CDR3 is TGCAGTGCTAGCCATACGGGATACAATGAGCAGTTCTTC. This gives the protein CSASHTGYNEQFF. The chain has TRBV20-1 and TRBJ2-1; D perhaps matches TRBD2 (5 bases). Trimming pared 3 bases from V and 4 bases from J, leaving 10 bases between. CDR1 and CDR2 from the germline V gene are DFQATT and SNEGSKA (reference sequence). The CDR3 consists of 13 residues.

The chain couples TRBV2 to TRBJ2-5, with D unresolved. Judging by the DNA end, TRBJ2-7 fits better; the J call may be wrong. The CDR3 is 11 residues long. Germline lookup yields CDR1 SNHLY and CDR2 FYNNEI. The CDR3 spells CASSRVVEQYF. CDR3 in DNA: TGTGCCAGCAGTAGGGTAGTCGAGCAGTACTTC.

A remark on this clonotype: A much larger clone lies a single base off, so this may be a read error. The CDR3 DNA sequence: TGTGCCGGCAGTTTAGCGGGAGGGTCCTACGAGCAGTACTTC. It is translated as CAGSLAGGSYEQYF. The genes are TRBV27 and TRBJ2-7; 11 positions agree with TRBD2. The germline gives CDR1 MNHEY, CDR2 SMNVEV (reference sequence). The CDR3 covers 14 residues.